Presented here are 29 T cell receptor beta chains from one specimen sequenced in a study of shared clonotypes between healthy human individuals. Only in-frame clones appear in the TCRdb table, and some are missing; sequencing was by immunoSEQ multiplex PCR. The data show over a million clones, with about 75% seen just once and 1.4% to 1.5% held by the top ten. The material sequenced was memory CD4+ T cells sorted from blood. Stated subset: CD45RA-negative fraction. The receptors here all came from a man between 18 and 29 years old in good health.

The rearrangement links TRBV5-1 to TRBJ2-4; possible D gene TRBD2, 6 bases. The V end lost 6 bases, the J end lost 9 bases, and 16 bases lay between the germline ends. The CDR3 is made up of 13 amino acids. CDR1 and CDR2 (germline): SGHRS, YFSETQ. The CDR3 loop is CASKQDSGAIQYF. CDR3 nucleotide sequence: TGCGCCAGCAAGCAAGATAGCGGAGCCATTCAGTACTTC.

Here the CDR3 DNA reads TGTGCCAGCAGTCCCTCTTTAGGTCAGCCCCAGCATTTT. Translating gives CASSPSLGQPQHF. V and J are TRBV27 and TRBJ1-5, with D hard to call. CDR3 length: 13 amino acids. The germline CDR1 and CDR2 sequences are MNHEY and SMNVEV (reference sequence). V lost 5 bases, J lost 6 bases, and 11 bases lay in between.

CDR3 residues: CASKGDYGETQYF. CDR3 nucleotides: TGTGCCAGTAAGGGGGACTACGGAGAGACCCAGTACTTC. The chain has TRBV19 and TRBJ2-5; TRBD2 is a possible D gene (7 bases). Trimming took 7 bases from V and 4 from J, leaving 13 bases between them. The CDR3 is made up of 13 amino acids. CDR1 and CDR2 (germline): LNHDA, SQIVND (reference sequence). The variable domain in full, with the rest retrieved from reference TRBV19 and TRBJ2-5, is DGGITQSPKYLFRKEGQNVTLSCEQNLNHDAMYWYRQDPGQGLRLIYYSQIVNDFQKGDIAEGYSVSREKKESFPLTVTSAQKNPTAFYLCASKGDYGETQYFGPGTRLLVL.

V gene TRBV10-3 combines with J gene TRBJ2-5; D could derive from TRBD1 or TRBD2 (5 bases each). The germline V gene encodes CDR1 ENHRY and CDR2 SYGVKD. CDR3 length equals 16 residues. Trimming pared 0 bases from V and 0 bases from J, leaving 11 bases between. The CDR3 coding sequence is TGTGCCATCAGTGAGTCTGGGGGTGCGTACCAAGAGACCCAGTACTTC. Its protein product is CAISESGGAYQETQYF.

The chain employs TRBV5-1 and TRBJ1-1; a possible D gene is TRBD1 (6 bases). CDR1 SGHRS and CDR2 YFSETQ come from the germline V gene. With 0 bases removed from V and 1 base from J, the gap between germline ends came to 13 bases. There are 16 residues in the CDR3. The DNA for the CDR3 is TGCGCCAGCAGCTTGGAGATTTCCAGGGGGAACACTGAAGCTTTCTTT. Translating it yields CASSLEISRGNTEAFF.

V and J are TRBV28 and TRBJ2-5, with 10 bases matching TRBD1. V shed 2 bases and J 4 bases; nucleotides not matched to a gene: 10. The length of the CDR3 is 17 residues. The V gene's germline CDR1 is MDHEN and CDR2 SYDVKM. The CDR3 DNA is TGTGCCAGCAGTTTACCCCGGGACAGGGGTTACCCAGAGACCCAGTACTTC. Translation gives CASSLPRDRGYPETQYF. Full variable domain (remainder filled in from reference TRBV28 and TRBJ2-5): DVKVTQSSRYLVKRTGEKVFLECVQDMDHENMFWYRQDPGLGLRLIYFSYDVKMKEKGDIPEGYSVSREKKERFSLILESASTNQTSMYLCASSLPRDRGYPETQYFGPGTRLLVL.

The J gene is TRBJ2-7, the V gene TRBV21-1. TRBV21-1 is noted as a pseudogene. The CDR3 has 14 residues. This chain's CDR3 is CASSNKTKTYEQYF. DNA of the CDR3: TGTGCCAGCAGCAATAAAACCAAGACCTACGAGCAGTACTTC.

This clone was observed a single time. The rearrangement links TRBV2 to TRBJ2-7; weak D call: TRBD2 (5 bases). This CDR3 is 14 amino acids long. Germline CDR1 reads SNHLY; CDR2 reads FYNNEI. V lost 5 bases and J 3 bases, leaving 14 bases between the germline ends. In DNA, the CDR3 is TGTGCCAGCAGTCTGGATGGACTCATCTACGAGCAGTACTTC. Protein: CASSLDGLIYEQYF.

In this sample, this clone turned up a few times. The gene calls are TRBV10-3 and TRBJ2-1; D could derive from TRBD1 or TRBD2 (5 bases each). In germline, CDR1 is ENHRY, CDR2 SYGVKD. Between the trimmed V and J ends, which lost 11 bases and 7 bases, there was a span of 24 bases. This CDR3 is 15 amino acids long. Here the CDR3 reads CALARGTDRSNEQFF. Here the CDR3 DNA reads TGTGCCTTAGCCCGAGGGACCGATCGATCGAATGAGCAGTTCTTC.

The chain combines TRBV4-2 with TRBJ1-4, with no clear D. The V gene's germline CDR1 is LGHNA and CDR2 YNFKEQ. The V and J ends lost 0 bases and 8 bases respectively, with 16 bases between them. This CDR3 region has 16 residues. In DNA form, the CDR3 reads TGTGCCAGCAGCCAAGAAGGCCAGACTAGTTCCGAAAAACTGTTTTTT. Its translation is CASSQEGQTSSEKLFF.

The V call is TRBV5-1, the J call TRBJ1-1; D remains ambiguous. CDR1 SGHRS and CDR2 YFSETQ come from the germline V gene. This CDR3 spans 15 amino acids. Trimming removed 4 bases at V and 2 bases at J, with 15 bases between. The CDR3 protein is CASSDERRGNTEAFF. The CDR3 region has the DNA TGCGCCAGCAGCGATGAGAGGAGAGGAAACACTGAAGCTTTCTTT.

J is TRBJ2-1 and V is TRBV2; possibly TRBD1 or TRBD2 for D (5 bases each). CDR1 SNHLY and CDR2 FYNNEI come from the germline V gene. CDR3 length: 15 amino acids. The V end was cut by 4 bases, the J end by 4 bases, with 14 bases between. In DNA, the CDR3 is TGTGCCAGCAGTGTGGGTCGGGGCCTATACAATGAGCAGTTCTTC. Protein: CASSVGRGLYNEQFF.

The rearrangement joins TRBV5-4 to TRBJ1-3; 9 nucleotides match TRBD1. The V gene end was trimmed by 0 bases and the J gene end by 7 bases; junction bases not matched to a gene: 5. Germline CDR1 reads SGHNT; CDR2 reads YYREEE (reference sequence). The CDR3 extends over 15 amino acids. Here the CDR3 reads CASSLDGTGSNTIYF. The DNA for the CDR3 is TGTGCCAGCAGCTTGGATGGGACAGGGAGTAACACCATATATTTT.

The chain carries TRBV18 and TRBJ1-1, with 7 bases lining up with TRBD1. After removal of 2 bases from V and 4 bases from J, the junction contained 1 base not matched to a gene. Germline V gene data show CDR1 as KGHSH and CDR2 as LQKENI. There are 13 residues in the CDR3. The CDR3 spells CASSPWTGTEAFF. The CDR3 nucleotides read TGTGCCAGCTCACCATGGACAGGCACTGAAGCTTTCTTT.

The chain employs TRBV5-6 and TRBJ2-3; D may correspond to TRBD1 or TRBD2 (5 bases each). The CDR3 spans 16 residues. Per the germline V gene, CDR1 is SGHDT and CDR2 is YYEEEE. The V gene lost 2 bases and the J gene lost 6 bases, with 19 bases spanning the gap. CDR3 coding DNA: TGTGCCAGCAGCTTACTTGCCGGGACCACCACGGATACGCAGTATTTT. Protein: CASSLLAGTTTDTQYF.

A remark on this clone: Within the sample, other DNA sequences also encode this same CDR3. The gene calls are TRBV5-1 and TRBJ2-5, with TRBD1 matching over 8 bases. Trimming took 3 bases from V and 1 from J; bases not matched to a gene: 2. CDR3 length equals 14 residues. Germline V gene sequence: CDR1 SGHRS, CDR2 YFSETQ. CDR3 residues: CASSSGQGQETQYF. The CDR3 nucleotides read TGCGCCAGCAGCTCTGGACAGGGCCAAGAGACCCAGTACTTC.

A note on this clone: At the DNA level, this CDR3 is encoded by other sequences in the same sample as well. The CDR3 loop is CASSLVGSLNTEAFF. CDR3 in DNA: TGCGCCAGCAGCTTAGTAGGCAGCTTGAACACTGAAGCTTTCTTT. V usage is TRBV5-1 and J usage is TRBJ1-1; D unclear. The germline CDR1 and CDR2 sequences are SGHRS and YFSETQ. There are 15 residues in the CDR3. Trimming shortened V by 2 bases and J by 0 bases, and 11 bases separated the two germline ends.

The V call is TRBV15, the J call TRBJ2-3, with 9 bases matching TRBD2. V lost 0 bases, J lost 4 bases, and 11 bases stayed unmatched. The CDR3 covers 18 residues. Per germline, CDR1 LNHNV and CDR2 YYDKDF (reference sequence). CDR3: CATSRDALAGWSPDTQYF. CDR3 in DNA: TGTGCCACCAGCAGAGATGCCCTAGCGGGATGGTCTCCAGATACGCAGTATTTT.

The CDR3 sequence is CASSLALRAVYNEQFF. As DNA, the CDR3 is TGTGCCAGCAGTTTAGCCCTGAGGGCCGTATACAATGAGCAGTTCTTC. The J gene is TRBJ2-1, the V gene TRBV27, with D maybe TRBD2 (5 bases). The germline gives CDR1 MNHEY, CDR2 SMNVEV (reference sequence). V was pared by 2 bases and J by 4 bases, with 15 bases between. This CDR3 spans 16 amino acids.

The count of this clone is one. The gene calls are TRBV6-5 and TRBJ1-5; D not resolved. The V and J ends lost 6 bases and 7 bases respectively, with 10 bases between them. The CDR3 is 12 residues long. Looked up from germline, CDR1 is MNHEY and CDR2 is SVGAGI. CDR3 amino acids: CASSRPNQPQHF. The CDR3 DNA reads as TGTGCCAGCAGCCGGCCAAACCAGCCCCAGCATTTT.

The chain has TRBV6-6 and TRBJ1-5, with unresolved D. Trimming stripped 1 base from V and 1 base from J, with 2 bases between. The CDR3 spans 13 residues. Germline lookup yields CDR1 MNHNY and CDR2 SVGAGI (reference sequence). CDR3 protein: CASSYWSNQPQHF. The CDR3 DNA is TGTGCCAGCAGTTACTGGAGCAATCAGCCCCAGCATTTT.

This chain uses TRBV10-3 with TRBJ1-6; D gene unclear. CDR1 and CDR2 from the germline V gene are ENHRY and SYGVKD. The CDR3 is 15 residues long. V shed 0 bases and J shed 9 bases, with 12 bases lying between them. The CDR3: CAISESRGFGSPLHF. CDR3 DNA sequence: TGTGCCATCAGTGAGTCGAGAGGTTTCGGTTCACCCCTCCACTTT.

Concerning this clone: The junction shows a germline mismatch at one end, possibly a read error. The chain joins TRBV7-7 to TRBJ2-1; TRBD1 matches 7 bases. This CDR3 is built from 13 residues. CDR1 is SSHAT and CDR2 is FNYEAQ in the germline V gene (reference sequence). The chain's CDR3 is CASSLDRVGEQFF. In DNA form, the CDR3 reads TGTGCTAGCAGCTTAGACAGGGTGGGTGAGCAGTTCTTC.

About this clone itself: This CDR3 is also generated by other DNA sequences in the sample. V gene TRBV18 combines with J gene TRBJ2-3; D remains unclear. Per germline, CDR1 KGHSH and CDR2 LQKENI. V was pared by 2 bases and J by 1 base, with 4 bases between. This CDR3 spans 13 amino acids. Written as DNA, the CDR3 is TGTGCCAGCTCACCATCAGGCACAGATACGCAGTATTTT. Translated: CASSPSGTDTQYF.

A single count supports this clone. V is TRBV28 and J is TRBJ1-2; 9 positions match TRBD1. CDR1 is MDHEN, CDR2 SYDVKM, per germline. The CDR3 sequence is 12 residues long. With V trimmed by 8 bases and J by 3 bases, 1 base remained unmatched. Here the CDR3 DNA reads TGTGCCAGCCGACAGGGGGACTATGGCTACACCTTC. Residues: CASRQGDYGYTF.

The chain combines TRBV7-9 with TRBJ2-2, with D tentatively TRBD2 (5 bases). This CDR3 is built from 15 residues. Trimming left V 6 bases short and J 1 base short, with 12 bases between. The germline V gene encodes CDR1 SEHNR and CDR2 FQNEAQ (reference sequence). The CDR3: CASRVSAGNTGELFF. In DNA, the CDR3 is TGTGCCAGCAGGGTCTCGGCGGGGAACACCGGGGAGCTGTTTTTT.

This chain uses TRBV5-6 with TRBJ1-3; D is unclear. The CDR3 has 16 residues. Trimming removed 0 bases at V and 2 bases at J, with 12 bases between. From germline, CDR1 is SGHDT and CDR2 YYEEEE. CDR3 DNA: TGTGCCAGCAGCTTGGAAAGAGGGCTTCCTGGAAACACCATATATTTT. This sequence encodes CASSLERGLPGNTIYF.

This clone was detected once. This chain links TRBV5-6 with TRBJ1-1; 8 bases are shared with TRBD1. Germline V gene sequence: CDR1 SGHDT, CDR2 YYEEEE. J gave up 4 bases and V 2 bases, and 1 base lay outside the gene matches. This CDR3 is built from 13 residues. The CDR3 reads CASSFTGGTEAFF. CDR3 sequence (DNA): TGTGCCAGCAGCTTCACAGGGGGCACTGAAGCTTTCTTT.

This sequence joins TRBV6-6 and TRBJ2-5; D is unclear. The end of the DNA fits TRBJ2-7 better, so the J call may be wrong. Germline CDR1 reads MNHNY; CDR2 reads SVGAGI (reference sequence). This CDR3 is built from 11 residues. The CDR3 spells CASRDLYEQYF. The CDR3 DNA reads as TGTGCCAGCAGGGACCTATACGAGCAGTACTTC.